This paragraph covers one T cell receptor beta chain sequence. This table comes from immunoSEQ multiplex PCR, and its TCRdb copy is limited to in-frame clones, with some not included. This table holds 100,000 or so clones, 85% to 90% found once. The germline CDR1 and CDR2 sequences are DFQATT and SNEGSKA (reference sequence). This CDR3 spans 11 amino acids. Trimming cost V 5 bases and J 3 bases, with 7 bases left between them. This sample is part of a study of glioma-infiltrating T cells after dendritic cell vaccination. Across the study: Treatment, given 2003 to 2012, was autologous tumor lysate-pulsed dendritic cell vaccination.

This clonotype originated in a human donor with glioblastoma. The sample consisted of blood, taken before dendritic cell vaccination. The V call is TRBV20-1, the J call TRBJ2-5; D is ambiguous. CDR3 sequence: CSARGKETQYF. CDR3 DNA sequence: TGCAGTGCTCGCGGCAAAGAGACCCAGTACTTC.